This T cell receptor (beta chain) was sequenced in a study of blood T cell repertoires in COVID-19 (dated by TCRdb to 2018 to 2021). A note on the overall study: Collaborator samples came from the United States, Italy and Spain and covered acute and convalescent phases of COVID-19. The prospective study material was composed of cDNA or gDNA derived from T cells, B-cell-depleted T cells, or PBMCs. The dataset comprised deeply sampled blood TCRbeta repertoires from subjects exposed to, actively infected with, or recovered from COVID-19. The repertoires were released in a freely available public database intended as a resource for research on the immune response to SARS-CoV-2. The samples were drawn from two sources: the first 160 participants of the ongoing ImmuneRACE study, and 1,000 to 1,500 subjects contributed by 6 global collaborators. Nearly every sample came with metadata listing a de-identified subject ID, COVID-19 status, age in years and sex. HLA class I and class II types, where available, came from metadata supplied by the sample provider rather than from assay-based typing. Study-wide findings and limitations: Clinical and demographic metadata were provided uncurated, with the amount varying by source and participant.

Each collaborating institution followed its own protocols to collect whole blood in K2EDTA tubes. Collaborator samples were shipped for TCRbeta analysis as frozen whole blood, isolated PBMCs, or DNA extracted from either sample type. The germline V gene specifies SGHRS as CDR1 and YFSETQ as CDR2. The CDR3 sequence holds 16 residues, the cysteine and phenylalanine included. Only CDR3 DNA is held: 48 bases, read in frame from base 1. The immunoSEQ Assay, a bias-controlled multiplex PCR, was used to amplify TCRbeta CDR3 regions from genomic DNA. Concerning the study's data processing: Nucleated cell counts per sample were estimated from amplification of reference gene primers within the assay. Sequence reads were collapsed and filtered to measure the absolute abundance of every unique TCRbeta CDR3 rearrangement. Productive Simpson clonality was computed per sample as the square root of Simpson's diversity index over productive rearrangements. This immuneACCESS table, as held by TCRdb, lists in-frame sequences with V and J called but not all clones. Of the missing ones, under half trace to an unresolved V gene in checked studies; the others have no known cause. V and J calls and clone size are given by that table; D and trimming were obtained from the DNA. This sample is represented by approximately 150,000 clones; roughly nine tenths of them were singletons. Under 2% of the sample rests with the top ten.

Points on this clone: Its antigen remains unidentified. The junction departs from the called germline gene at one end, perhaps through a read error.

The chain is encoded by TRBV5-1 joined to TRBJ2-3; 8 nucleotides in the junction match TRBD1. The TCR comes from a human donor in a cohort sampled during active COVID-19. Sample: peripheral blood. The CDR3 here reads CASSPGGSRRTDPQYF. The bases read TGCGCCAGCAGCCCAGGGGGCTCCCGGAGAACAGATCCGCAGTATTTT.